The 28 T cell receptor beta chains given below trace back to one sample, sequenced in a study of cytomegalovirus exposure and HLA in healthy donors. Vbeta (60) and Jbeta (13) primers were used in the PCR. Profiled with immunoSEQ multiplex PCR; TCRdb holds only in-frame clones, not every one. The sample includes about 90,000 clones, roughly 80% of them seen just once. The sequencing input was PBMCs. The receptors were sampled from a man under 40 in good health and CMV-seronegative.

The sample holds a few counts of this clone. V usage is TRBV4-3 and J usage is TRBJ2-7; D is perhaps TRBD1 (6 bases). The length of the CDR3 is 15 residues. Germline V gene data show CDR1 as LGHNA and CDR2 as YSLEER. V dropped 0 bases and J dropped 7 bases, with 16 bases sitting between them. The CDR3 nucleotides are TGCGCCAGCAGCCAAGATGGGACAACCCGTGGGGAGCAGTACTTC. Residues: CASSQDGTTRGEQYF.

CDR3 nucleotides: TGTGCCAGCAGCCCGATACAGGGCGGATGGAACACTGAAGCTTTCTTT. It specifies CASSPIQGGWNTEAFF. The J gene is TRBJ1-1, the V gene TRBV28; a weak D match, TRBD1 (6 bases). V gave up 6 bases and J gave up 1 base, with 18 bases separating them. The CDR3 covers 16 residues. The germline V gene encodes CDR1 MDHEN and CDR2 SYDVKM.

The V call is TRBV6-5, the J call TRBJ1-2; 9 nucleotides agree with TRBD1. V gave up 5 bases and J gave up 4 bases; unmatched junction bases: 8. The CDR3 contains 15 residues. CDR1 MNHEY and CDR2 SVGAGI come from the germline V gene. The CDR3 DNA is TGTGCCAGCAGTAAAGAGGACAGGGGTGGCTATGGCTACACCTTC. This sequence encodes CASSKEDRGGYGYTF.

The CDR3 bases are TGCGCCAGCAGCCAAGACCCCATGACAGGGGCGGCTAATGAGCAGTTCTTC. The encoded protein is CASSQDPMTGAANEQFF. The V gene is TRBV4-1, the J gene TRBJ2-1; 8 bases agree with TRBD1. With 0 bases clipped from V and 7 bases from J, the junction kept 11 bases outside the gene matches. CDR3 length: 17 residues. Germline V CDR1 and CDR2: MGHRA, YSYEKL.

The V gene is TRBV6-4, the J gene TRBJ1-3; no reliable D call. Trimming left V 5 bases short and J 0 bases short, with 5 bases between. CDR3 length: 13 amino acids. CDR1 MRHNA and CDR2 SNTAGT come from the germline V gene. CDR3 sequence reads: CASSRHSGNTIYF. Here the CDR3 DNA reads TGTGCCAGCAGTAGACACTCTGGAAACACCATATATTTT.

This chain links TRBV5-8 with TRBJ1-2, with no clear D. V lost 2 bases to trimming and J lost 8 bases, with 13 bases between them. Germline V gene lookup returns CDR1 SGHTS and CDR2 YDEGEE. CDR3 size: 13 residues. For the CDR3, the DNA is TGTGCCAGCAGCTTAAGGTCGACCGGGGGCTACACCTTC. Its protein product is CASSLRSTGGYTF.

The chain couples TRBV20-1 to TRBJ2-1; D is ambiguous. Germline assignment: CDR1 DFQATT and CDR2 SNEGSKA (reference sequence). CDR3 length: 11 amino acids. The germline V and J ends were trimmed by 1 base and 7 bases, with 5 bases remaining between them. CDR3 sequence: CSARGPNEQFF. CDR3 DNA: TGCAGTGCTAGAGGGCCGAATGAGCAGTTCTTC.

The CDR3 protein is CASRTYHRADQPQHF. For the CDR3, the DNA is TGTGCCAGTAGAACATACCACAGGGCCGATCAGCCCCAGCATTTT. The chain links TRBV19 to TRBJ1-5; maybe TRBD1 (6 bases). The CDR3 spans 15 residues. The germline CDR1 and CDR2 sequences are LNHDA and SQIVND (reference sequence). The germline V and J ends were trimmed by 6 bases and 5 bases, with 17 bases remaining between them.

This rearrangement joins TRBV2 to TRBJ2-7, with TRBD1 identical over 9 bases. The germline gives CDR1 SNHLY, CDR2 FYNNEI. V gave up 5 bases and J gave up 12 bases; unmatched junction bases: 5. This CDR3 contains 11 residues. In nucleotides, the CDR3 is TGTGCCAGCAGTTCCCGGACAGGGGTGTACTTC. It translates to CASSSRTGVYF.

This chain joins TRBV5-1 and TRBJ2-5; perhaps TRBD1 as D (6 bases). The CDR3 loop spans 15 amino acids. Germline V gene data show CDR1 as SGHRS and CDR2 as YFSETQ. Trimming took off 3 bases at V and 2 bases at J, with 14 bases between the two ends. CDR3 nucleotides: TGCGCCAGCAGCTCACAGGGATTGGTACAAGAGACCCAGTACTTC. The encoded protein is CASSSQGLVQETQYF.

J is TRBJ2-2 and V is TRBV5-6; 10 positions agree with TRBD1. The V and J ends lost 1 base and 6 bases, in that order; junction bases with no gene match: 6. The CDR3 spans 16 residues. Germline lookup yields CDR1 SGHDT and CDR2 YYEEEE. CDR3 nucleotides: TGTGCCAGCAGCTTGTGGGTTGGGACAGGGGCCGGGGAGCTGTTTTTT. It yields the protein CASSLWVGTGAGELFF.

This chain connects TRBV18 to TRBJ1-1, with 7 bases that match TRBD1. CDR3 length equals 16 residues. The junction had 6 bases not matched to a gene; V was cut back by 2 bases and J by 0 bases. The germline CDR1 and CDR2 sequences are KGHSH and LQKENI. CDR3 coding DNA: TGTGCCAGCTCACCAGGACAGGACATCATGAACACTGAAGCTTTCTTT. It translates to CASSPGQDIMNTEAFF.

The chain has TRBV10-1 and TRBJ2-3; TRBD1 might be the D (6 bases). The CDR3 contains 15 residues. In germline, CDR1 is WNHNN, CDR2 SYGVQD (reference sequence). V was pared by 4 bases and J by 1 base, with 12 bases between. The CDR3 DNA reads TGCGCCAGCAGTGGGGGTGAGGGGGGCACAGATACGCAGTATTTT. It yields the protein CASSGGEGGTDTQYF.

This clone was recorded only once. This rearrangement joins TRBV4-3 to TRBJ1-6; D uncertain. Germline CDR1 and CDR2: LGHNA and YSLEER. The CDR3 is 15 amino acids. Deletions cut 1 base from V and 7 bases from J, with 11 bases between. CDR3 amino acids: CASSQGYEANSPLHF. The CDR3 DNA sequence: TGCGCCAGCAGCCAAGGTTATGAAGCAAATTCACCCCTCCACTTT.

The sample holds one count of this clone. The chain joins TRBV10-2 to TRBJ1-5, with D possibly matching TRBD1 (5 bases). CDR1 WSHSY and CDR2 SAAADI come from the germline V gene. This CDR3 spans 13 amino acids. Trimming took off 6 bases at V and 6 bases at J, with 12 bases between the two ends. CDR3 sequence: CASRGGEGQPQHF. In nucleotides, the CDR3 is TGCGCCAGCAGGGGAGGGGAGGGTCAGCCCCAGCATTTT.

The V call is TRBV7-9, the J call TRBJ2-5; D not certain. V was cut by 10 bases and J by 4 bases, with 22 bases left in between. Germline V gene lookup returns CDR1 SEHNR and CDR2 FQNEAQ (reference sequence). This CDR3 region has 15 residues. Written as DNA, the CDR3 is TGTGCCACCCGGAGAGCGTACCCCTCCGGAGAGACCCAGTACTTC. As protein: CATRRAYPSGETQYF.

The rearrangement uses TRBV12-5 and TRBJ2-1; D is perhaps TRBD2 (6 bases). CDR3 size: 16 residues. The V and J ends lost 8 bases and 9 bases respectively, with 26 bases between them. Germline V CDR1 and CDR2: LGHNT, FRNRAP. CDR3 sequence: CASHPTTGGPLSEQFF. The CDR3, as DNA: TGTGCTAGTCACCCCACTACCGGGGGACCCCTTAGTGAGCAGTTCTTC.

V usage is TRBV19 and J usage is TRBJ1-2; D is uncertain. There are 13 residues in the CDR3. The germline gives CDR1 LNHDA, CDR2 SQIVND (reference sequence). V was clipped by 4 bases and J by 9 bases, with 15 bases between them. CDR3 in DNA: TGTGCCAGTAGTACCGGGAGGCCTGGAAGCTACACCTTC. Translation gives CASSTGRPGSYTF.

J is TRBJ2-3 and V is TRBV10-2; possible D gene TRBD1, 6 bases. This CDR3 comprises 12 residues. Between the trimmed V and J ends, which lost 5 bases and 3 bases, there was a span of 6 bases. Germline V CDR1 and CDR2: WSHSY, SAAADI. The CDR3 region has the DNA TGCGCCAGCAGTAGGGGGACAGATACGCAGTATTTT. Amino acid sequence: CASSRGTDTQYF.

V gene TRBV7-9 combines with J gene TRBJ1-1; D may be TRBD1 (5 bases). CDR3 length: 14 residues. Germline V gene lookup returns CDR1 SEHNR and CDR2 FQNEAQ (reference sequence). The V and J ends lost 3 bases and 3 bases respectively, with 11 bases between them. Here the CDR3 reads CASSLRQGDTEAFF. The CDR3 bases are TGTGCCAGCAGCTTGAGGCAGGGTGACACTGAAGCTTTCTTT. Based on the CDR3 plus reference TRBV7-9 and TRBJ1-1, the full variable domain is DTGVSQNPRHKITKRGQNVTFRCDPISEHNRLYWYRQTLGQGPEFLTYFQNEAQLEKSRLLSDRFSAERPKGSFSTLEIQRTEQGDSAMYLCASSLRQGDTEAFFGQGTRLTVV.

In DNA, the CDR3 is TGTGCCAGTAGTATAACAGGGACTGGAAACACCATATATTTT. Protein sequence: CASSITGTGNTIYF. The chain recombines TRBV19 with TRBJ1-3; perhaps TRBD1 as D (6 bases). Germline lookup yields CDR1 LNHDA and CDR2 SQIVND (reference sequence). CDR3 length: 14 amino acids. V dropped 2 bases and J dropped 2 bases, with 7 bases sitting between them.

CDR3 bases: TGTGCCAGCAGGACCCAGGGTCCTGCTGAAAAACTGTTTTTT. As protein: CASRTQGPAEKLFF. The chain carries TRBV7-8 and TRBJ1-4; TRBD1 might be the D (5 bases). The V gene's germline CDR1 is SGHVS and CDR2 FQNEAQ. There are 14 residues in the CDR3. V lost 6 bases and J 7 bases, leaving 15 bases between the germline ends.

The chain uses TRBV7-9 and TRBJ1-1, with no clear D. This CDR3 comprises 12 residues. Germline V gene sequence: CDR1 SEHNR, CDR2 FQNEAQ (reference sequence). V lost 5 bases and J lost 6, with 10 bases in between. The CDR3, as DNA: TGTGCCAGCAGCAGCGGCGGTGCTGAAGCTTTCTTT. This gives the protein CASSSGGAEAFF.

The chain uses TRBV6-1 and TRBJ2-5, with no clear D. The CDR3 is 11 amino acids. The germline V gene encodes CDR1 MNHNS and CDR2 SASEGT. The CDR3 reads CGVAALETQYF. CDR3 nucleotide sequence: TGTGGTGTGGCGGCTTTAGAGACCCAGTACTTC.

This chain uses TRBV28 with TRBJ2-7; 7 bases fit TRBD1. The J segment lost 4 bases and the V segment lost 4 bases, leaving 16 bases of the junction unmatched. CDR3 length equals 17 residues. Germline V lookup: CDR1 MDHEN, CDR2 SYDVKM. The CDR3 here is CASSSSSQGTAGYEQYF. DNA for the CDR3: TGTGCCAGCAGTTCCTCATCACAGGGGACGGCAGGTTACGAGCAGTACTTC.

The chain recombines TRBV7-3 with TRBJ2-7; 11 bases fit TRBD1. The CDR3 is 14 residues long. The germline V gene encodes CDR1 SGHTA and CDR2 FQGTGA. Trimming took 5 bases from V and 7 from J; bases not matched to a gene: 7. The CDR3 sequence: CASSARDRGREQYF. CDR3 sequence (DNA): TGTGCCAGCAGCGCCCGGGACAGGGGGAGGGAGCAGTACTTC.

The sample holds one count of this clone. This chain joins TRBV6-1 and TRBJ1-4; 9 bases match TRBD1. CDR1 MNHNS and CDR2 SASEGT come from the germline V gene. The CDR3 is 16 residues long. Germline trimming cut 3 bases from V and 6 bases from J; bases unmatched to any gene: 8. The CDR3 spells CASSEFRDRVYEKLFF. The CDR3, as DNA: TGTGCCAGCAGTGAGTTCCGGGACAGGGTTTATGAAAAACTGTTTTTT.

The gene calls are TRBV9 and TRBJ1-2; 8 bases agree with TRBD1. The CDR3 runs 17 residues. The ends lost 4 bases at V and 0 bases at J; junction bases unmatched: 11. Germline CDR1 and CDR2: SGDLS and YYNGEE. The chain's CDR3 is CASSPPGQGSTNYGYTF. Here the CDR3 DNA reads TGTGCCAGCAGCCCGCCAGGACAGGGCTCTACTAACTATGGCTACACCTTC.